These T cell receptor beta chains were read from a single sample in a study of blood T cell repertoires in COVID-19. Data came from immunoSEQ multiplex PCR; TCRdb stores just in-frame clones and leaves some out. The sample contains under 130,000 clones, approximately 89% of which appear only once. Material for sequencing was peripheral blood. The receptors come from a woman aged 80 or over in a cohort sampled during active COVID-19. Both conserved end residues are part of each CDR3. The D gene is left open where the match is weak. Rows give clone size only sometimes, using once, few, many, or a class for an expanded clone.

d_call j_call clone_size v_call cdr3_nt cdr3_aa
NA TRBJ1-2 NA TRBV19 TGTGCCAGTAGTACCCGACAGTTGAGTAGCTACACCTTC CASSTRQLSSYTF
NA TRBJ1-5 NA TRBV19 TGTGCCAGTAGATCCCAGGCCCATCAGCCCCAGCATTTT CASRSQAHQPQHF
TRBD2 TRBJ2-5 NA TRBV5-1 TGCGCCAGCAGCTTGGCGGGTAGCGGGGGGGCCGGGGAGACCCAGTACTTC CASSLAGSGGAGETQYF
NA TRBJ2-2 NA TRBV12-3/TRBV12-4 TGTGCCACCGCCAGTCAGGCCGGGGAGCTGTTTTTT CATASQAGELFF
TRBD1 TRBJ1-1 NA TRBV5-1 TGCGCCAGCAGCTTGCAAGGGGGCACGGCGCCAGACACTGAAGCTTTCTTT CASSLQGGTAPDTEAFF
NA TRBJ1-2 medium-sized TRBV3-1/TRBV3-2 TGTGCCAGCAGCGAAAGGGGATATTTAGCTAACTATGGCTACACCTTC CASSERGYLANYGYTF
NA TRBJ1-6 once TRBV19 TGTGCCAGTAGCCAACAGAACAATAATTCACCCCTCCACTTT CASSQQNNNSPLHF
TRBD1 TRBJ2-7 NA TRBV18 TGTGCCAGCTCAACATTGGACAGGGCCTACGAGCAGTACTTC CASSTLDRAYEQYF
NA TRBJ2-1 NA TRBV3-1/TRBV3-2 TGTGCCAGCAGCCATCAGACTAATGAGCAGTTCTTC CASSHQTNEQFF
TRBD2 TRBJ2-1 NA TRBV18 TGTGCCAGCTCACCAGCAAGCGGGAGGGCCTTAAATGAGCAGTTCTTC CASSPASGRALNEQFF
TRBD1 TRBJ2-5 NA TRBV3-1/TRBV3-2 TGTGCCAGCAGCGATGATCTCAAGGCAGGGGGTTGGGTGGAGACCCAGTACTTC CASSDDLKAGGWVETQYF
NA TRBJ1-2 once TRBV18 TGTGCCAGCTCACCAGGCGGGGACTATGGCTACACCTTC CASSPGGDYGYTF
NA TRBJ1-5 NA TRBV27 TGTGCCAGCAGTTTAAACGGTCGGCAGCCCCAGCATTTT CASSLNGRQPQHF
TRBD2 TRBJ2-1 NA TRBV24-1 TGTGCCACCAGTGTTCAAAGCGGGAGGGGCGGGGATGAGCAGTTCTTC CATSVQSGRGGDEQFF
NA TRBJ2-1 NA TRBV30 TGTGCCTGGAGTGTATTTGGGGCTGGGGAGCAGTTCTTC CAWSVFGAGEQFF
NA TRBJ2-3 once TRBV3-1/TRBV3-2 TGTGCCAGCAGCCAAGTTGAGGATACGCAGTATTTT CASSQVEDTQYF
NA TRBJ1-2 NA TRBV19 TGTGCCAGTAGCCATGGGACATCGGGGGGCTACACCTTC CASSHGTSGGYTF
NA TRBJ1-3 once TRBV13 TGTGCCAGCAGCGACCGCGGACACTCTGGAAACACCATATATTTT CASSDRGHSGNTIYF
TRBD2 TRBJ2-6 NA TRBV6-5 TGTGCCAGCTGGCGGGAGAGGTCTGGGGCCAACGTCCTGACTTTC CASWRERSGANVLTF
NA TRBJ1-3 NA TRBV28 TGTGCCAGCACTGTAGTGGCGGGGGCTCCCGGAAACACCATATATTTT CASTVVAGAPGNTIYF
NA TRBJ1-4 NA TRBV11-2 TGTGCCAGCAGTTTTGGGGAGGGCTCAACTAATGAAAAACTGTTTTTT CASSFGEGSTNEKLFF
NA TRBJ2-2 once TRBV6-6 TGTGCCAGCAGTTACCAGGGGACGAACACCGGGGAGCTGTTTTTT CASSYQGTNTGELFF
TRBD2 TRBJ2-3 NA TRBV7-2 TGTGCCAGCAGCGGCCGACTAGCGGGAGCAACAGATACGCAGTATTTT CASSGRLAGATDTQYF
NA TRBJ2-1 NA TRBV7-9 TGTGCCAGCAGCGTTGACAGTGGCCCCTACAATGAGCAGTTCTTC CASSVDSGPYNEQFF